This T cell receptor (beta chain) was documented in a study of CD8 T cells in ankylosing spondylitis (dated by TCRdb to about 2017). Looking at the study overall: The study profiled T cell receptor beta repertoires in healthy donors and ankylosing spondylitis patients to find disease-linked TCR variants. Samples of peripheral blood were taken, and for ankylosing spondylitis patients, synovial fluid was collected as well. The whole study cohort included 85 to 120 healthy donors and around 24 ankylosing spondylitis patients. Paper-wide results and their limitations: Some TCR beta motif variants had previously been reported in synovial fluid and blood of reactive arthritis patients, which suggested common disease-initiation mechanisms. A TCR beta motif made up of fewer than 10 highly homologous amino acid variants appeared to be characteristic of blood from ankylosing spondylitis patients. According to the report, matched synovial fluid samples from ankylosing spondylitis patients were significantly enriched for the disease-linked clones. In peripheral blood, the disease-linked clones were found at relatively low frequencies and had a CD8+ phenotype.

From the cysteine up to the phenylalanine, the CDR3 has a length of 14 residues. The CDR3 DNA has 42 bases and is translated from base 1. Compared with germline, V lacks 0 bases and J lacks 6 bases; bases without a gene match: 5. The germline V gene yields SGDLS for CDR1 and YYNGEE for CDR2. Instrument on record: Illumina HiSeq 2500. Quantitative 5'-RACE with molecular barcodes was used to prepare TCR beta libraries. The paper's processing steps were these. A new computational method, built on a probabilistic model of VDJ rearrangement, was used to identify disease-linked TCR variants. The public reads were reprocessed in TCRdb via fastp at Q25 and MiXCR, keeping in-frame beta chains. Rows are combined by CDR3 protein, so each entry shows the most common genes and DNA. The V and J calls here are based on TCRdb, not the publication. The sample contains 9,700 or so distinct CDR3 sequences, roughly 6% of them found a single time. The ten largest clones take up roughly 40% of the sample.

Worth noting for this clonotype: Its antigen target is currently unknown. It has no much larger one-base neighbor in the sample; base qualities were not kept.

This chain joins TRBV9 to TRBJ2-7; TRBD2 aligns with 8 central bases. This TCR was sampled from a female donor with ankylosing spondylitis or in good health (not recorded which). The sequenced sample was blood, either unsorted or a sorted T cell fraction (not recorded which). The bases read TGTGCCAGCAGCGTAGCCGGGGGGGCTCGCGAGCAGTACTTC. It translates to CASSVAGGAREQYF.